Listed below are T cell receptor beta chains from one sample, sequenced in a study of Ad26.COV2.S vaccination and SARS-CoV-2 variants. Using immunoSEQ multiplex PCR, the repertoire was profiled, and TCRdb retains in-frame clones only, with some absent. The sample holds more than 400,000 clones, 80% to 95% seen once. Specimen: peripheral blood, collected in a trial of Ad26.COV2.S vaccine versus placebo. The receptors come from a person aged 18-65 years who received the Ad26.COV2.S COVID-19 vaccine or a placebo. CDR3s include the opening cysteine and the closing phenylalanine or tryptophan. A D gene is named only where the DNA matches it firmly. Clone size is given for some rows only: seen once, a few or many times, or a class if the clone is expanded.

J gene: TRBJ2-5; V gene: TRBV19; clone size: .; D gene: TRBD1; CDR3 protein: CASSPRQGAWETQYF; CDR3 DNA: TGTGCCAGTAGTCCCCGACAGGGGGCATGGGAGACCCAGTACTTC
J gene: TRBJ2-2; V gene: TRBV28; clone size: .; D gene: TRBD1; CDR3 protein: CASSLGTVSTGELFF; CDR3 DNA: TGTGCCAGCAGTTTGGGGACAGTGTCCACCGGGGAGCTGTTTTTT
J gene: TRBJ2-5; V gene: TRBV4-3; clone size: .; D gene: .; CDR3 protein: CASSQDPRGSETQYF; CDR3 DNA: TGCGCCAGCAGCCAAGATCCTCGGGGGTCGGAGACCCAGTACTTC
J gene: TRBJ2-1; V gene: TRBV28; clone size: .; D gene: .; CDR3 protein: CASNQRMDSYNEQFF; CDR3 DNA: TGTGCCAGCAACCAGCGGATGGACAGTTACAATGAGCAGTTCTTC
J gene: TRBJ2-1; V gene: TRBV5-5; clone size: .; D gene: .; CDR3 protein: CASSFYSYNEQFF; CDR3 DNA: TGTGCCAGCAGCTTCTACTCCTACAATGAGCAGTTCTTC
J gene: TRBJ2-5; V gene: TRBV6-2/TRBV6-3; clone size: .; D gene: .; CDR3 protein: CASSPPGAQYQETQYF; CDR3 DNA: TGTGCCAGCAGCCCCCCCGGCGCTCAGTACCAAGAGACCCAGTACTTC
J gene: TRBJ2-5; V gene: TRBV15; clone size: .; D gene: .; CDR3 protein: CATSRSADRLETQYF; CDR3 DNA: TGTGCCACCAGCAGAAGTGCGGATCGTCTCGAGACCCAGTACTTC
J gene: TRBJ1-6; V gene: TRBV6-5; clone size: .; D gene: .; CDR3 protein: CASQEGGGLGSPLHF; CDR3 DNA: TGTGCCAGCCAGGAAGGGGGGGGGCTGGGATCACCCCTCCACTTT
J gene: TRBJ2-7; V gene: TRBV9; clone size: .; D gene: TRBD1; CDR3 protein: CASSVGQGASYEQYF; CDR3 DNA: TGTGCCAGCAGCGTAGGACAGGGGGCTTCGTACGAGCAGTACTTC
J gene: TRBJ2-7; V gene: TRBV28; clone size: .; D gene: .; CDR3 protein: CASSLEGISYEQYF; CDR3 DNA: TGTGCCAGCAGTTTAGAGGGTATCTCCTACGAGCAGTACTTC
J gene: TRBJ1-1; V gene: TRBV4-3; clone size: .; D gene: .; CDR3 protein: CASSQERYDEAFF; CDR3 DNA: TGCGCCAGCAGCCAAGAGCGGTACGATGAAGCTTTCTTT
J gene: TRBJ2-5; V gene: TRBV20-1; clone size: .; D gene: .; CDR3 protein: CSASSPETQYF; CDR3 DNA: TGCAGTGCTAGTAGCCCAGAGACCCAGTACTTC
J gene: TRBJ2-4; V gene: TRBV25-1; clone size: .; D gene: TRBD2; CDR3 protein: CASMILAGTVLAKNIQYF; CDR3 DNA: TGTGCCAGCATGATACTAGCGGGCACGGTTCTAGCCAAAAACATTCAGTACTTC
J gene: TRBJ2-7; V gene: TRBV21-1; clone size: .; D gene: .; CDR3 protein: CASSVPGQGTGVGEQYF; CDR3 DNA: TGTGCCAGCAGCGTCCCCGGTCAGGGGACAGGGGTGGGCGAGCAGTACTTC
J gene: TRBJ2-1; V gene: TRBV14; clone size: .; D gene: TRBD2; CDR3 protein: CASSHLRTSSYNEQFF; CDR3 DNA: TGTGCCAGCAGCCATCTCCGGACTAGCTCCTACAATGAGCAGTTCTTC
J gene: TRBJ2-7; V gene: TRBV11-2; clone size: .; D gene: .; CDR3 protein: CASSLSYQGDEQYF; CDR3 DNA: TGTGCCAGCAGCCTAAGTTATCAGGGTGACGAGCAGTACTTC
J gene: TRBJ2-3; V gene: TRBV28; clone size: .; D gene: TRBD2; CDR3 protein: CASSLGGTSGTDTQYF; CDR3 DNA: TGTGCCAGCAGTTTGGGTGGGACTAGCGGCACAGATACGCAGTATTTT
J gene: TRBJ2-1; V gene: TRBV5-1; clone size: .; D gene: .; CDR3 protein: CASRNVANEQFF; CDR3 DNA: TGCGCCAGCAGGAACGTGGCCAATGAGCAGTTCTTC
J gene: TRBJ1-1; V gene: TRBV3-1/TRBV3-2; clone size: .; D gene: .; CDR3 protein: CASSQEGTDTEAFF; CDR3 DNA: TGTGCCAGCAGCCAAGAGGGGACCGACACTGAAGCTTTCTTT
J gene: TRBJ2-2; V gene: TRBV11-2; clone size: .; D gene: .; CDR3 protein: CASSLVGWSANTGELFF; CDR3 DNA: TGTGCCAGCAGCTTAGTAGGGTGGTCAGCGAACACCGGGGAGCTGTTTTTT
J gene: TRBJ2-1; V gene: TRBV29-1; clone size: .; D gene: TRBD2; CDR3 protein: CSVGLAGGGNEQFF; CDR3 DNA: TGCAGCGTTGGACTAGCGGGAGGGGGCAATGAGCAGTTCTTC
J gene: TRBJ1-5; V gene: TRBV7-2; clone size: .; D gene: .; CDR3 protein: CASGGYNQPQHF; CDR3 DNA: TGTGCCAGCGGGGGGTACAATCAGCCCCAGCATTTT
J gene: TRBJ1-2; V gene: TRBV28; clone size: .; D gene: .; CDR3 protein: CASSIRAYGYTF; CDR3 DNA: TGTGCCAGCAGTATACGAGCTTATGGCTACACCTTC
J gene: TRBJ1-5; V gene: TRBV7-8; clone size: .; D gene: TRBD1; CDR3 protein: CASSLGTGGDAQPQHF; CDR3 DNA: TGTGCCAGCAGCTTGGGGACAGGGGGCGACGCTCAGCCCCAGCATTTT
J gene: TRBJ1-2; V gene: TRBV7-6; clone size: .; D gene: .; CDR3 protein: CASGTGRKGGYTF; CDR3 DNA: TGTGCCAGCGGTACAGGGCGGAAGGGAGGCTACACCTTC
J gene: TRBJ1-2; V gene: TRBV5-4; clone size: once; D gene: .; CDR3 protein: CASSFLGRASNYGYTF; CDR3 DNA: TGTGCCAGCAGCTTCCTCGGTCGCGCCTCCAACTATGGCTACACCTTC
J gene: TRBJ2-7; V gene: TRBV3-1/TRBV3-2; clone size: .; D gene: .; CDR3 protein: CASSQGGSVGYEQYF; CDR3 DNA: TGTGCCAGCAGCCAAGGGGGTTCGGTAGGTTACGAGCAGTACTTC
J gene: TRBJ2-2; V gene: TRBV7-3; clone size: once; D gene: .; CDR3 protein: CASSLLLRGELFF; CDR3 DNA: TGTGCCAGCAGCCTACTACTCCGCGGGGAGCTGTTTTTT
J gene: TRBJ2-7; V gene: TRBV25-1; clone size: .; D gene: .; CDR3 protein: CASSGWAGEKYEQYF; CDR3 DNA: TGTGCCAGCAGCGGGTGGGCAGGGGAAAAGTACGAGCAGTACTTC
J gene: TRBJ2-1; V gene: TRBV7-9; clone size: once; D gene: .; CDR3 protein: CASSPRPSAYNEQFF; CDR3 DNA: TGTGCCAGCAGCCCACGTCCTTCGGCTTACAATGAGCAGTTCTTC
J gene: TRBJ2-7; V gene: TRBV19; clone size: once; D gene: .; CDR3 protein: CASSIAGDEQYF; CDR3 DNA: TGTGCCAGTAGTATAGCTGGGGACGAGCAGTACTTC
J gene: TRBJ1-2; V gene: TRBV5-4; clone size: once; D gene: .; CDR3 protein: CASSSPPGLYGYTF; CDR3 DNA: TGTGCCAGCAGCTCACCCCCAGGATTATATGGCTACACCTTC
J gene: TRBJ1-1; V gene: TRBV19; clone size: .; D gene: .; CDR3 protein: CASTEDSEAFF; CDR3 DNA: TGTGCCAGTACTGAGGACTCAGAAGCTTTCTTT
J gene: TRBJ1-2; V gene: TRBV19; clone size: .; D gene: .; CDR3 protein: CASSLRDLANYGYTF; CDR3 DNA: TGTGCCAGTAGTCTCCGGGACCTAGCTAACTATGGCTACACCTTC
J gene: TRBJ2-7; V gene: TRBV27; clone size: .; D gene: .; CDR3 protein: CASSLLGPYEQYF; CDR3 DNA: TGTGCCAGCAGTTTGTTGGGTCCCTACGAGCAGTACTTC
J gene: TRBJ1-1; V gene: TRBV6-6; clone size: .; D gene: .; CDR3 protein: CASSDPQQEAFF; CDR3 DNA: TGTGCCAGCAGCGACCCACAGCAAGAAGCTTTCTTT
J gene: TRBJ1-5; V gene: TRBV28; clone size: .; D gene: .; CDR3 protein: CASSLPDRYSNQPQHF; CDR3 DNA: TGTGCCAGCAGTTTACCTGACAGATATAGCAATCAGCCCCAGCATTTT
J gene: TRBJ1-3; V gene: TRBV11-3; clone size: once; D gene: .; CDR3 protein: CASSLDQGEGFFDTIYF; CDR3 DNA: TGTGCCAGCAGCTTAGATCAGGGCGAGGGTTTTTTTGACACCATATATTTT
J gene: TRBJ2-7; V gene: TRBV28; clone size: .; D gene: .; CDR3 protein: CASRDPGTYEQYF; CDR3 DNA: TGTGCCAGCCGGGACCCGGGGACCTACGAGCAGTACTTC
J gene: TRBJ2-7; V gene: TRBV6-5; clone size: .; D gene: .; CDR3 protein: CASSSRENKYF; CDR3 DNA: TGTGCCAGCAGTTCAAGGGAAAATAAGTACTTC
J gene: TRBJ2-7; V gene: TRBV25-1; clone size: .; D gene: .; CDR3 protein: CASSRQGGSYEQYF; CDR3 DNA: TGTGCCAGCAGCAGACAGGGAGGATCCTACGAGCAGTACTTC
J gene: TRBJ1-4; V gene: TRBV6-2/TRBV6-3; clone size: .; D gene: .; CDR3 protein: CASSYVGGGLNEKLFF; CDR3 DNA: TGTGCCAGCAGTTACGTGGGGGGCGGTCTTAATGAAAAACTGTTTTTT
J gene: TRBJ2-2; V gene: TRBV2; clone size: .; D gene: TRBD2; CDR3 protein: CASTGPSTEPGTSGRRNTGELFF; CDR3 DNA: TGTGCCAGCACTGGGCCGTCTACAGAACCCGGGACTAGCGGGAGACGAAACACCGGGGAGCTGTTTTTT
J gene: TRBJ2-7; V gene: TRBV4-2; clone size: .; D gene: TRBD2; CDR3 protein: CASSQVFSGISSYEQYF; CDR3 DNA: TGTGCCAGCAGCCAAGTTTTTAGCGGGATATCCTCCTACGAGCAGTACTTC
J gene: TRBJ2-7; V gene: TRBV18; clone size: .; D gene: TRBD2; CDR3 protein: CASSPQTSGSAEQYF; CDR3 DNA: TGTGCCAGCTCACCACAGACTAGCGGGAGCGCCGAGCAGTACTTC
J gene: TRBJ1-2; V gene: TRBV12-3/TRBV12-4; clone size: .; D gene: .; CDR3 protein: CASSFRTAHF; CDR3 DNA: TGTGCCAGCAGTTTTCGGACAGCTCACTTC